This record looks at one T cell receptor (beta chain) sequence and its context. Its antigen is as yet unknown. As to treatment: around 19 received Ad26.COV2.S at low or high dose, single or two shots; about 5 received placebo; per-sample allocation not given. Specimens were obtained on day 63 following the first vaccine or placebo injection. This sample is drawn from a study of Ad26.COV2.S vaccination and SARS-CoV-2 variants. As for the study in general: Administration of Ad26.COV2.S was intramuscular, either once or twice 56 days apart. The study, taken as a whole, reports: Spike-specific TCR breadth ran higher among vaccine recipients than placebo recipients. Assessments of TCR breadth and depth may have underestimated the total T cell responses. Post-vaccination breadth of spike-specific CD8+ and CD4+ T cell responses was reportedly substantial.

Data came from immunoSEQ multiplex PCR; TCRdb stores just in-frame clones and leaves some out. The sample records hundreds of thousands of clones, approximately 86% being singletons. This CDR3 has 14 amino acids. Germline V lookup: CDR1 LNHDA, CDR2 SQIVND (reference sequence). Trimming pared 6 bases from V and 0 bases from J, leaving 11 bases between. The chain has TRBV19 and TRBJ1-1, with D hard to call. The origin of this receptor is a person aged 18-60 years who received the Ad26.COV2.S COVID-19 vaccine or a placebo. The specimen comprised peripheral blood, sampled in a trial of Ad26.COV2.S vaccine versus placebo. CDR3 sequence: CASRTDGVNTEAFF. The CDR3 DNA follows: TGTGCCAGTAGGACGGACGGAGTGAACACTGAAGCTTTCTTT.